These T cell receptor beta chains were read from a single sample in a study of T-cell reconstitution after alpha-beta-depleted transplantation in children. TCRdb used MiXCR to reprocess the PCR reads, holding one entry per CDR3 protein. The profile shows approximately 270,000 distinct CDR3 sequences, 9.5% to 10% of them singletons. The specimen comprised PBMCs from the stem cell graft donor, sampled from the stem cell graft. Every receptor here comes from a human donor who donated a stem cell graft to a child with SCID. Both conserved end residues are part of each CDR3. A D gene is named only where the DNA matches it firmly. Rows give clone size only sometimes, using once, few, many, or a class for an expanded clone.

d_call: -
clone_size: few
j_call: TRBJ2-1
v_call: TRBV29-1
cdr3_aa: CSVDRQDSEQFF
cdr3_nt: TGCAGCGTTGATCGGCAGGACAGTGAGCAGTTCTTC

d_call: TRBD1
clone_size: -
j_call: TRBJ1-5
v_call: TRBV20-1
cdr3_aa: CSASRTGEQPQHF
cdr3_nt: TGCAGTGCTAGTAGGACAGGGGAACAGCCCCAGCATTTT

d_call: TRBD2
clone_size: many
j_call: TRBJ2-5
v_call: TRBV12-3/TRBV12-4
cdr3_aa: CASTLGTPLAGGAAQYF
cdr3_nt: TGTGCCAGCACCCTAGGGACCCCTCTAGCGGGGGGAGCCGCCCAGTACTTC

d_call: TRBD1
clone_size: few
j_call: TRBJ2-7
v_call: TRBV5-1
cdr3_aa: CASSSRQGKNDEQYF
cdr3_nt: TGCGCCAGCAGCTCCAGACAGGGCAAGAATGACGAGCAGTACTTC

d_call: TRBD1
clone_size: few
j_call: TRBJ1-5
v_call: TRBV6-1
cdr3_aa: CASSAGTGVGNQPQHF
cdr3_nt: TGTGCCAGCAGTGCAGGAACAGGGGTAGGCAATCAGCCCCAGCATTTT

d_call: TRBD1
clone_size: -
j_call: TRBJ2-6
v_call: TRBV5-1
cdr3_aa: CASSLAGTGGETGANVLTF
cdr3_nt: TGCGCCAGCAGTTTGGCCGGGACAGGGGGCGAAACTGGGGCCAACGTCCTGACTTTC

d_call: -
clone_size: many
j_call: TRBJ2-1
v_call: TRBV6-2/TRBV6-3
cdr3_aa: CASRLPNGNEQFF
cdr3_nt: TGTGCCAGCAGACTCCCGAACGGGAATGAGCAGTTCTTC

d_call: -
clone_size: few
j_call: TRBJ1-1
v_call: TRBV25-1
cdr3_aa: CASRRGSRTEAFF
cdr3_nt: TGTGCCAGCAGAAGGGGTTCGAGGACTGAAGCTTTCTTT

d_call: TRBD1
clone_size: few
j_call: TRBJ2-3
v_call: TRBV18
cdr3_aa: CASSRQGDTQYF
cdr3_nt: TGTGCCAGCTCGCGACAGGGAGATACGCAGTATTTT

d_call: TRBD1
clone_size: -
j_call: TRBJ2-1
v_call: TRBV5-1
cdr3_aa: CASRQGQGQYNEQFF
cdr3_nt: TGCGCCAGCAGACAGGGACAGGGGCAATACAATGAGCAGTTCTTC

d_call: -
clone_size: few
j_call: TRBJ2-7
v_call: TRBV7-8
cdr3_aa: CASSLGVRYEQYF
cdr3_nt: TGTGCCAGCAGCTTAGGGGTAAGGTACGAGCAGTACTTC

d_call: TRBD2
clone_size: few
j_call: TRBJ2-1
v_call: TRBV20-1
cdr3_aa: CSAPGTSGGAGNEQFF
cdr3_nt: TGCAGTGCCCCAGGGACTAGCGGGGGGGCCGGGAATGAGCAGTTCTTC

d_call: TRBD1
clone_size: -
j_call: TRBJ1-6
v_call: TRBV24-1
cdr3_aa: CATSDGGQSVKVTYNSPLHF
cdr3_nt: TGTGCCACCAGTGATGGGGGACAGTCCGTTAAAGTCACCTATAATTCACCCCTCCACTTT

d_call: -
clone_size: -
j_call: TRBJ2-3
v_call: TRBV4-2
cdr3_aa: CASSQVGSEDTQYF
cdr3_nt: TGTGCCAGCAGCCAAGTCGGTAGCGAAGATACGCAGTATTTT

d_call: TRBD1
clone_size: many
j_call: TRBJ2-3
v_call: TRBV5-5
cdr3_aa: CASRPSGTASTDTQYF
cdr3_nt: TGTGCCAGCAGACCTTCCGGGACAGCGAGCACAGATACGCAGTATTTT

d_call: -
clone_size: -
j_call: TRBJ2-3
v_call: TRBV12-3/TRBV12-4
cdr3_aa: CASSLMAGTSTDTQYF
cdr3_nt: TGTGCCAGCAGTTTAATGGCGGGGACATCCACAGATACGCAGTATTTT

d_call: -
clone_size: -
j_call: TRBJ1-1
v_call: TRBV7-8
cdr3_aa: CASSLAHGKSNTEAFF
cdr3_nt: TGTGCCAGCAGCTTGGCACACGGAAAATCAAACACTGAAGCTTTCTTT

d_call: -
clone_size: -
j_call: TRBJ2-3
v_call: TRBV7-9
cdr3_aa: CASSTQTEPEDTQYF
cdr3_nt: TGTGCCAGCAGCACGCAGACAGAGCCCGAAGATACGCAGTATTTT

d_call: -
clone_size: many
j_call: TRBJ2-1
v_call: TRBV12-3/TRBV12-4
cdr3_aa: CASSLDRMDEQFF
cdr3_nt: TGTGCCAGCAGTTTGGACCGGATGGATGAGCAGTTCTTC

d_call: TRBD2
clone_size: -
j_call: TRBJ2-7
v_call: TRBV5-1
cdr3_aa: CASSGGLAGDSYEQYF
cdr3_nt: TGCGCCAGCAGCGGGGGACTAGCAGGGGACTCCTACGAGCAGTACTTC

d_call: -
clone_size: few
j_call: TRBJ1-5
v_call: TRBV20-1
cdr3_aa: CSASQALSQPQHF
cdr3_nt: TGCAGTGCCTCACAGGCGCTCTCTCAGCCCCAGCATTTT

d_call: TRBD1
clone_size: few
j_call: TRBJ1-1
v_call: TRBV5-4
cdr3_aa: CASSSDREAFF
cdr3_nt: TGTGCCAGCAGCTCGGACAGGGAAGCTTTCTTT

d_call: TRBD1
clone_size: few
j_call: TRBJ1-2
v_call: TRBV20-1
cdr3_aa: CSAPDRGASNYGYTF
cdr3_nt: TGCAGTGCTCCGGACAGGGGTGCATCTAACTATGGCTACACCTTC

d_call: -
clone_size: -
j_call: TRBJ2-7
v_call: TRBV11-2
cdr3_aa: CASSERIYEQYF
cdr3_nt: TGTGCCAGCAGCGAAAGAATCTACGAGCAGTACTTC

d_call: -
clone_size: few
j_call: TRBJ1-3
v_call: TRBV13
cdr3_aa: CASNSYTGNTIYF
cdr3_nt: TGTGCCAGCAACTCGTATACTGGAAACACCATATATTTT

d_call: TRBD1
clone_size: many
j_call: TRBJ1-1
v_call: TRBV5-1
cdr3_aa: CASSLETGPNTEAFF
cdr3_nt: TGCGCCAGCAGCTTGGAGACAGGGCCGAACACTGAAGCTTTCTTT

d_call: -
clone_size: -
j_call: TRBJ1-2
v_call: TRBV6-1
cdr3_aa: CASRMAGSYGYTF
cdr3_nt: TGTGCCAGCAGGATGGCAGGGTCCTATGGCTACACCTTC

d_call: -
clone_size: -
j_call: TRBJ2-3
v_call: TRBV5-1
cdr3_aa: CASSLWAGNTDTQYF
cdr3_nt: TGCGCCAGCAGCTTGTGGGCGGGGAACACAGATACGCAGTATTTT

d_call: -
clone_size: few
j_call: TRBJ1-1
v_call: TRBV12-3/TRBV12-4
cdr3_aa: CASSPWGGNTEAFF
cdr3_nt: TGTGCCAGCAGTCCGTGGGGGGGGAACACTGAAGCTTTCTTT

d_call: -
clone_size: -
j_call: TRBJ1-2
v_call: TRBV29-1
cdr3_aa: CSVDEVQALNYGYTF
cdr3_nt: TGCAGCGTTGATGAGGTCCAGGCCCTTAACTATGGCTACACCTTC

d_call: -
clone_size: many
j_call: TRBJ1-2
v_call: TRBV12-3/TRBV12-4
cdr3_aa: CASSLERRGYTF
cdr3_nt: TGTGCCAGCAGTTTAGAGCGCCGCGGCTACACCTTC

d_call: -
clone_size: -
j_call: TRBJ2-5
v_call: TRBV12-3/TRBV12-4
cdr3_aa: CASSPGTHETQYF
cdr3_nt: TGTGCCAGCAGTCCCGGGACTCATGAGACCCAGTACTTC

d_call: -
clone_size: once
j_call: TRBJ2-3
v_call: TRBV12-5
cdr3_aa: CASGLGGVLTDTQYF
cdr3_nt: TGTGCTAGTGGCTTGGGCGGGGTTCTGACAGATACGCAGTATTTT

d_call: -
clone_size: few
j_call: TRBJ2-3
v_call: TRBV15
cdr3_aa: CATSRDPLDGGRTQYF
cdr3_nt: TGTGCCACCAGCAGAGATCCTTTGGACGGCGGTAGGACGCAGTATTTT

d_call: -
clone_size: -
j_call: TRBJ2-1
v_call: TRBV12-3/TRBV12-4
cdr3_aa: CASSSPPVNEQFF
cdr3_nt: TGTGCCAGCAGTTCCCCCCCTGTAAATGAGCAGTTCTTC

d_call: TRBD1
clone_size: -
j_call: TRBJ1-1
v_call: TRBV6-1
cdr3_aa: CASSGLEGASRAFF
cdr3_nt: TGTGCCAGCAGTGGGCTCGAGGGGGCCTCTCGAGCTTTCTTT

d_call: TRBD2
clone_size: -
j_call: TRBJ2-1
v_call: TRBV11-2
cdr3_aa: CASSSGEGRFDEQFF
cdr3_nt: TGTGCCAGCAGCTCCGGGGAGGGAAGGTTCGATGAGCAGTTCTTC

d_call: TRBD2
clone_size: -
j_call: TRBJ2-5
v_call: TRBV9
cdr3_aa: CASSVGGASGARGETQYF
cdr3_nt: TGTGCCAGCAGCGTAGGCGGAGCTAGCGGGGCTCGGGGGGAGACCCAGTACTTC

d_call: -
clone_size: many
j_call: TRBJ2-2
v_call: TRBV29-1
cdr3_aa: CSVSVGQAGNGELFF
cdr3_nt: TGCAGCGTTTCTGTAGGACAGGCGGGGAACGGGGAGCTGTTTTTT

d_call: -
clone_size: few
j_call: TRBJ2-2
v_call: TRBV7-9
cdr3_aa: CASSFGVTGELFF
cdr3_nt: TGTGCCAGCAGCTTTGGGGTTACCGGGGAGCTGTTTTTT

d_call: -
clone_size: few
j_call: TRBJ1-2
v_call: TRBV7-8
cdr3_aa: CASSLQNYGYTF
cdr3_nt: TGTGCCAGCAGCCTTCAAAACTATGGCTACACCTTC

d_call: -
clone_size: few
j_call: TRBJ2-7
v_call: TRBV6-1
cdr3_aa: CASSVGPGGTYEQYF
cdr3_nt: TGTGCCAGCAGTGTAGGGCCTGGGGGGACTTACGAGCAGTACTTC

d_call: -
clone_size: -
j_call: TRBJ2-6
v_call: TRBV15
cdr3_aa: CATSREGQSGANVLTF
cdr3_nt: TGTGCCACCAGCAGAGAGGGGCAGTCTGGGGCCAACGTCCTGACTTTC

d_call: TRBD1
clone_size: few
j_call: TRBJ1-1
v_call: TRBV10-3
cdr3_aa: CAISEAGQGNTEAFF
cdr3_nt: TGTGCCATCAGTGAGGCGGGACAGGGTAACACTGAAGCTTTCTTT

d_call: TRBD1
clone_size: -
j_call: TRBJ2-7
v_call: TRBV9
cdr3_aa: CASSVSPAGGNEQYF
cdr3_nt: TGTGCCAGCAGCGTCTCCCCGGCAGGGGGCAACGAGCAGTACTTC

d_call: -
clone_size: -
j_call: TRBJ2-6
v_call: TRBV7-3
cdr3_aa: CASSLNLGGAGANVLTF
cdr3_nt: TGTGCCAGCAGCTTAAACTTGGGGGGCGCTGGGGCCAACGTCCTGACTTTC

d_call: -
clone_size: -
j_call: TRBJ2-1
v_call: TRBV6-5
cdr3_aa: CASSSTYNEQFF
cdr3_nt: TGTGCCAGCAGTTCCACCTACAATGAGCAGTTCTTC

d_call: TRBD1
clone_size: few
j_call: TRBJ2-7
v_call: TRBV7-9
cdr3_aa: CASSFGQGGDEQYF
cdr3_nt: TGTGCCAGCAGCTTTGGACAGGGGGGAGACGAGCAGTACTTC

d_call: -
clone_size: -
j_call: TRBJ1-2
v_call: TRBV6-5
cdr3_aa: CASSYSIGQTYGYTF
cdr3_nt: TGTGCCAGCAGTTACTCGATCGGCCAGACCTATGGCTACACCTTC

d_call: -
clone_size: -
j_call: TRBJ2-2
v_call: TRBV11-3
cdr3_aa: CASSPLAGPNTGELFF
cdr3_nt: TGTGCCAGCAGCCCCTTGGCGGGACCGAACACCGGGGAGCTGTTTTTT

d_call: -
clone_size: -
j_call: TRBJ2-7
v_call: TRBV10-2
cdr3_aa: CASSIGSYEQYF
cdr3_nt: TGCGCCAGCAGTATTGGATCCTACGAGCAGTACTTC